The 25 T cell receptor beta chains reported below all come from one sample, sequenced in a study of blood T cell repertoires in COVID-19. The assay was immunoSEQ multiplex PCR, and TCRdb's table has in-frame clones only and misses some. The top ten hold 4.5% to 5.5% of the sample, which has 94,000 or so clones, 88% seen once. What was sequenced was peripheral blood. The receptor set was obtained from an elderly woman with active COVID-19.

The chain recombines TRBV4-1 with TRBJ1-5; no firm D call. Germline V gene sequence: CDR1 MGHRA, CDR2 YSYEKL. Trimming left V 2 bases short and J 7 bases short, with 9 bases between. The CDR3 consists of 13 residues. The DNA for the CDR3 is TGCGCCAGCAGCCAATCCCCCGGGCAGCCCCAGCATTTT. It encodes CASSQSPGQPQHF.

This chain uses TRBV28 with TRBJ1-1; the D is unclear. Trimming left V 2 bases short and J 7 bases short, with 8 bases between. CDR3 length: 12 amino acids. CDR1 is MDHEN and CDR2 is SYDVKM in the germline V gene. The chain's CDR3 is CASSLRHIEAFF. Here the CDR3 DNA reads TGTGCCAGCAGTTTACGACATATTGAAGCTTTCTTT.

J is TRBJ1-4 and V is TRBV6-8; D perhaps matches TRBD1 (5 bases). Germline-derived CDR1 and CDR2 are MNHGY and SAAAGT. CDR3 size: 16 residues. Trimming took 2 bases from V and 2 from J, leaving 12 bases between them. The CDR3 loop is CASSYRRGGTNEKLFF. The CDR3 nucleotides are TGTGCCAGCAGTTACCGCCGGGGGGGGACTAATGAAAAACTGTTTTTT.

The V and J genes are TRBV23-1 and TRBJ2-1; 13 bases line up with TRBD2. TRBV23-1 is marked as an open reading frame, function uncertain. The trim removed 4 bases at V and 2 bases at J, leaving 5 bases unmatched. The CDR3 sequence is 17 residues long. CDR3 coding DNA: TGCGCCAGCAGTCCCGGACTAGCGGGAGAACCCTACAATGAGCAGTTCTTC. Translating gives CASSPGLAGEPYNEQFF.

V gene TRBV7-9 combines with J gene TRBJ2-7, with D perhaps matching TRBD2 (6 bases). The V gene lost 3 bases and the J gene lost 3 bases, with 24 bases spanning the gap. This CDR3 region has 18 residues. Germline assignment: CDR1 SEHNR and CDR2 FQNEAQ (reference sequence). As DNA, the CDR3 is TGTGCCAGCAGCTTGGGAGGAGATAAGGGCATAAAAGTCTACGAGCAGTACTTC. Translation gives CASSLGGDKGIKVYEQYF.

V usage is TRBV27 and J usage is TRBJ2-7, with 8 bases lining up with TRBD1. The CDR3 is 13 amino acids. CDR1 is MNHEY and CDR2 is SMNVEV in the germline V gene (reference sequence). Unmatched junction bases numbered 1, after V lost 6 bases and J lost 0 bases. CDR3 residues: CASSGQGSYEQYF. The CDR3 bases are TGTGCCAGCAGCGGACAGGGCTCCTACGAGCAGTACTTC.

The chain joins TRBV11-2 to TRBJ2-7; the D gene is possibly TRBD2 (5 bases). CDR1 SGHAT and CDR2 FQNNGV come from the germline V gene. CDR3 length: 15 residues. Trimming took 4 bases from V and 6 from J, leaving 19 bases between them. For the CDR3, the DNA is TGTGCCAGCAGCTCGATATGGGGAGAAGCTGGCGAGCAGTACTTC. Translating it yields CASSSIWGEAGEQYF.

The chain employs TRBV19 and TRBJ1-2, with 9 bases aligning to TRBD1. Unmatched junction bases numbered 8, after V lost 4 bases and J lost 8 bases. Looked up from germline, CDR1 is LNHDA and CDR2 is SQIVND (reference sequence). This CDR3 is built from 14 residues. The DNA of the CDR3 is TGTGCCAGTAGTACCTTGGACAGGGGAGGAGGCTACACCTTC. Translating it yields CASSTLDRGGGYTF.

This rearrangement joins TRBV19 to TRBJ1-5; TRBD1 is a possible D gene (5 bases). The length of the CDR3 is 13 residues. V lost 4 bases and J lost 5, with 9 bases in between. The germline CDR1 and CDR2 sequences are LNHDA and SQIVND (reference sequence). The CDR3 nucleotides read TGTGCCAGTAGTAGACAGACCTATCAGCCCCAGCATTTT. This gives the protein CASSRQTYQPQHF. Variable domain in full (rest from reference TRBV19 and TRBJ1-5): DGGITQSPKYLFRKEGQNVTLSCEQNLNHDAMYWYRQDPGQGLRLIYYSQIVNDFQKGDIAEGYSVSREKKESFPLTVTSAQKNPTAFYLCASSRQTYQPQHFGDGTRLSIL.

This clone was observed a single time. The rearrangement links TRBV27 to TRBJ2-3; 7 nucleotides agree with TRBD2. V lost 8 bases, J lost 4 bases, and 12 bases stayed unmatched. CDR1 is MNHEY and CDR2 is SMNVEV in the germline V gene (reference sequence). This CDR3 is built from 15 residues. As DNA, the CDR3 is TGTGCCAGCCGCGTCTTTGGGAGGGCATCAGATACGCAGTATTTT. Translation gives CASRVFGRASDTQYF.

The CDR3 sequence: CASSPYSTGGNSPLHF. CDR3 coding DNA: TGTGCCAGCAGCCCATACTCGACAGGGGGAAATTCACCCCTCCACTTT. The genes are TRBV7-2 and TRBJ1-6; 9 nucleotides line up with TRBD1. Germline V gives CDR1 SGHTA, CDR2 FQGNSA. V dropped 5 bases and J dropped 7; count of bases not matched to a gene: 9. This CDR3 is 16 amino acids long.

The V gene is TRBV28, the J gene TRBJ2-1; 11 nucleotides match TRBD2. This CDR3 spans 15 amino acids. Germline-derived CDR1 and CDR2 are MDHEN and SYDVKM. V gave up 2 bases and J gave up 6 bases; unmatched junction bases: 3. CDR3 coding DNA: TGTGCCAGCAGTTTAGGGGGACTAGCGGTCAATGAGCAGTTCTTC. This sequence encodes CASSLGGLAVNEQFF.

The chain combines TRBV12-5 with TRBJ2-5; 9 bases match TRBD2. The length of the CDR3 is 16 residues. The germline gives CDR1 LGHNT, CDR2 FRNRAP. The V and J ends lost 6 bases and 0 bases, in that order; junction bases with no gene match: 8. CDR3 in amino acids: CASGLGLALNQETQYF. CDR3 coding DNA: TGTGCTAGTGGCCTCGGACTAGCGCTAAACCAAGAGACCCAGTACTTC.

CDR3 sequence: CATSVAGPQLVNEQFF. The CDR3 DNA sequence: TGTGCCACCAGTGTCGCGGGACCCCAGTTGGTCAATGAGCAGTTCTTC. V and J are TRBV24-1 and TRBJ2-1; a possible D gene is TRBD2 (6 bases). The CDR3 runs 16 residues. V lost 5 bases and J 6 bases, leaving 19 bases between the germline ends. CDR1 is KGHDR, CDR2 SFDVKD, per germline.

The chain couples TRBV19 to TRBJ1-5; TRBD1 matches at 7 bases. Germline CDR1 is LNHDA and CDR2 is SQIVND (reference sequence). Trimming removed 6 bases from V and 7 bases from J; junction bases left unmatched: 3. CDR3 length equals 12 residues. The CDR3 region is CASRDRDQPQHF. DNA for the CDR3: TGTGCCAGTAGAGACAGGGACCAGCCCCAGCATTTT.

The CDR3 DNA is TGTGCCAGCAGCTTACGTCCACTAGCGGGAGAAGAGACCCAGTACTTC. Its translation is CASSLRPLAGEETQYF. J is TRBJ2-5 and V is TRBV7-9, with TRBD2 matching over 11 bases. With V trimmed by 2 bases and J by 3 bases, 5 bases remained unmatched. This CDR3 contains 16 residues. Germline V lookup: CDR1 SEHNR, CDR2 FQNEAQ (reference sequence).

CDR3 in amino acids: CASSPIAVSYNEQFF. CDR3 nucleotide sequence: TGTGCCAGCTCGCCGATAGCGGTCTCCTACAATGAGCAGTTCTTC. The V and J genes are TRBV18 and TRBJ2-1, with D possibly TRBD2 on 6 matching bases. Germline CDR1 KGHSH, CDR2 LQKENI. V lost 6 bases, J lost 0 bases, and 12 bases lay in between. The CDR3 has 15 residues. The full variable domain, completed using reference TRBV18 and TRBJ2-1, is NAGVMQNPRHLVRRRGQEARLRCSPMKGHSHVYWYRQLPEEGLKFMVYLQKENIIDESGMPKERFSAEFPKEGPSILRIQQVVRGDSAAYFCASSPIAVSYNEQFFGPGTRLTVL.

The V and J genes are TRBV3-1 (or the pseudogene TRBV3-2) and TRBJ1-3; D is uncertain. This CDR3 comprises 14 residues. V was clipped by 1 base and J by 0 bases, with 4 bases between them. CDR1 and CDR2 from the germline V gene are LGHDT and YNNKEL (reference sequence). The CDR3: CASSQVSSGNTIYF. The CDR3 DNA reads TGTGCCAGCAGCCAAGTGAGCTCTGGAAACACCATATATTTT.

The genes are TRBV11-3 and TRBJ1-3; possibly TRBD1 for D (5 bases). Germline V gives CDR1 SGHNT, CDR2 YENEEA. Trimming took 5 bases from V and 0 from J, leaving 11 bases between them. CDR3 length: 15 amino acids. The CDR3 region is CASSAGVGSGNTIYF. CDR3 sequence (DNA): TGTGCCAGCAGCGCGGGGGTTGGCTCTGGAAACACCATATATTTT. Full variable domain (rest looked up from reference TRBV11-3 and TRBJ1-3): EAGVVQSPRYKIIEKKQPVAFWCNPISGHNTLYWYLQNLGQGPELLIRYENEEAVDDSQLPKDRFSAERLKGVDSTLKIQPAELGDSAVYLCASSAGVGSGNTIYFGEGSWLTVV.

This clone was found once. This sequence joins TRBV18 and TRBJ2-5, with TRBD1 as a possible D gene (7 bases). The germline gives CDR1 KGHSH, CDR2 LQKENI. The CDR3 extends over 11 amino acids. Deletions cut 5 bases from V and 11 bases from J, with 12 bases between. The CDR3 nucleotides read TGTGCCAGCTCAGCGGGACAGTCTCAGTACTTC. Residues: CASSAGQSQYF.

This rearrangement joins TRBV19 to TRBJ1-2; weak D call: TRBD1 (6 bases). Trimming took 6 bases from V and 4 from J, leaving 15 bases between them. The CDR3 is 14 residues long. The germline CDR1 and CDR2 sequences are LNHDA and SQIVND (reference sequence). This chain's CDR3 is CASRTGQRGYGYTF. DNA for the CDR3: TGTGCCAGTAGAACGGGACAAAGGGGCTATGGCTACACCTTC.

The rearrangement joins TRBV28 to TRBJ2-4, with 7 positions matching TRBD1. The CDR3 runs 16 residues. The V gene's germline CDR1 is MDHEN and CDR2 SYDVKM. Trimming took 5 bases from V and 1 from J; bases not matched to a gene: 8. The CDR3 reads CASSGGQLGAKNIQYF. The CDR3 DNA follows: TGTGCCAGCAGTGGGGGACAGCTTGGGGCCAAAAACATTCAGTACTTC.

The genes are TRBV5-1 and TRBJ2-3, with 12 bases that match TRBD2. The CDR3 sequence is 17 residues long. V shed 4 bases, J shed 2 bases, and the junction held 8 bases outside the gene matches. Germline values: CDR1 SGHRS, CDR2 YFSETQ. CDR3 nucleotide sequence: TGCGCCAGCAGCCACCCTACTAGCGGGAGGCTCACAGATACGCAGTATTTT. Its translation: CASSHPTSGRLTDTQYF.

This chain uses TRBV7-6 with TRBJ2-7; the D gene is possibly TRBD1 (5 bases). The CDR3 is made up of 16 amino acids. V lost 2 bases and J lost 7, with 21 bases in between. CDR1 and CDR2 (germline): SGHVS, FNYEAQ. The CDR3 region has the DNA TGTGCCAGCAGCTTATATCCCCTAGGCAGGGTGAGGGAGCAGTACTTC. Translation: CASSLYPLGRVREQYF. Using reference TRBV7-6 and TRBJ2-7 for the parts outside the CDR3, the full variable domain is GAGVSQSPRYKVTKRGQDVALRCDPISGHVSLYWYRQALGQGPEFLTYFNYEAQQDKSGLPNDRFSAERPEGSISTLTIQRTEQRDSAMYRCASSLYPLGRVREQYFGPGTRLTVT.

The chain carries TRBV30 and TRBJ2-6; tentative D call: TRBD2 (6 bases). Per germline, CDR1 GTSNPN and CDR2 SVGIG (reference sequence). This CDR3 is built from 17 residues. Trimming cost V 0 bases and J 0 bases, with 12 bases left between them. The CDR3 coding sequence is TGTGCCTGGAGTGTGGGGGGTATCCGCTCTGGGGCCAACGTCCTGACTTTC. Translation: CAWSVGGIRSGANVLTF.